Below are 32 T cell receptor beta chains sequenced from a single sample in a study of early T cells in non-severe SARS-CoV-2 infection. TCRdb used MiXCR to reprocess the 5' RACE reads, holding one entry per CDR3 protein. The data hold about 19,000 distinct CDR3 sequences, with approximately 4.4% observed a single time. The sample taken for sequencing was whole blood. The receptors derive from an adult who was a healthcare worker with PCR-confirmed SARS-CoV-2 infection or an uninfected control (not recorded which).

This clonotype showed up many times. The J gene is TRBJ2-2, the V gene TRBV5-4, with a weak D call TRBD2 (5 bases). Trimming pared 0 bases from V and 2 bases from J, leaving 14 bases between. This CDR3 region has 17 residues. CDR1 and CDR2 (germline): SGHNT, YYREEE (reference sequence). The CDR3 DNA reads as TGTGCCAGCAGCTTGGGGGCTCGCACGGGAAACACCGGGGAGCTGTTTTTT. Translated: CASSLGARTGNTGELFF.

This clonotype occurred many times. The chain has TRBV10-3 and TRBJ2-3, with D maybe TRBD2 (6 bases). V was clipped by 2 bases and J by 3 bases, with 12 bases between them. Germline V gene data show CDR1 as ENHRY and CDR2 as SYGVKD. The CDR3 runs to 15 residues. The CDR3 loop reads CAISEGTGDTDTQYF. The CDR3 DNA reads as TGTGCCATCAGTGAGGGCACGGGGGATACAGATACGCAGTATTTT.

The V gene is TRBV3-1, the J gene TRBJ1-5; D is ambiguous. Trimming removed 2 bases from V and 2 bases from J, with 13 bases in between. The CDR3 length is 16 residues. Per the germline V gene, CDR1 is LGHDT and CDR2 is YNNKEL (reference sequence). The CDR3, as DNA: TGTGCCAGCAGCCAAAACTTGGCGTCCGGCAATCAGCCCCAGCATTTT. Translation gives CASSQNLASGNQPQHF. Full variable domain (rest looked up from reference TRBV3-1 and TRBJ1-5): DTAVSQTPKYLVTQMGNDKSIKCEQNLGHDTMYWYKQDSKKFLKIMFSYNNKELIINETVPNRFSPKSPDKAHLNLHINSLELGDSAVYFCASSQNLASGNQPQHFGDGTRLSIL.

The table lists this clonotype with many counts. This chain joins TRBV6-5 and TRBJ1-5; 7 nucleotides match TRBD1. The germline gives CDR1 MNHEY, CDR2 SVGAGI. The CDR3 runs 14 residues. Trimming took 6 bases from V and 3 from J; bases not matched to a gene: 5. CDR3 protein: CASRPDRFNQPQHF. CDR3 DNA sequence: TGTGCCAGCAGACCGGACAGGTTCAATCAGCCCCAGCATTTT.

This clonotype was detected ten times or more. The J gene is TRBJ1-1, the V gene TRBV5-1; tentative D call: TRBD1 (5 bases). The V end was cut by 2 bases, the J end by 5 bases, with 19 bases between. This CDR3 contains 16 residues. CDR1 and CDR2 from the germline V gene are SGHRS and YFSETQ. As DNA, the CDR3 is TGCGCCAGCAGCTTCGAACTTAGACAGCTTGGAACTGAAGCTTTCTTT. This encodes CASSFELRQLGTEAFF. Supplemented by reference TRBV5-1 and TRBJ1-1, the full variable domain reads KAGVTQTPRYLIKTRGQQVTLSCSPISGHRSVSWYQQTPGQGLQFLFEYFSETQRNKGNFPGRFSGRQFSNSRSEMNVSTLELGDSALYLCASSFELRQLGTEAFFGQGTRLTVV.

This clonotype was recorded at least ten times. The chain combines TRBV2 with TRBJ2-1; no firm D call. This CDR3 contains 15 residues. CDR1 SNHLY and CDR2 FYNNEI come from the germline V gene. The V end was cut by 6 bases, the J end by 4 bases, with 16 bases between. The CDR3 here is CASSPDLTLYNEQFF. In DNA, the CDR3 is TGTGCCAGCAGCCCGGACCTGACGTTATACAATGAGCAGTTCTTC.

This clonotype was counted at least ten times. V is TRBV7-6 and J is TRBJ2-7; 12 bases agree with TRBD2. CDR1 is SGHVS, CDR2 FNYEAQ, per germline. J gave up 0 bases and V 5 bases, and 8 bases lay outside the gene matches. CDR3 length: 17 residues. CDR3 nucleotides: TGTGCCAGCAGCCCCCGGTGGACTAGCGGGGACTCCTACGAGCAGTACTTC. This codes for CASSPRWTSGDSYEQYF.

This chain uses TRBV20-1 with TRBJ2-1, with 9 bases fitting TRBD2. The CDR3 totals 15 residues. The trim removed 0 bases at V and 3 bases at J, leaving 3 bases unmatched. Germline V gene lookup returns CDR1 DFQATT and CDR2 SNEGSKA (reference sequence). As DNA, the CDR3 is TGCAGTGCTAGAGATAGCGGGAGTGACTACAATGAGCAGTTCTTC. Its protein product is CSARDSGSDYNEQFF.

This clonotype was found many times. The junction does not match germline at one end; this may be a read error. The chain uses TRBV7-7 and TRBJ2-1; 14 nucleotides align to TRBD2. The V gene's germline CDR1 is SSHAT and CDR2 FNYEAQ (reference sequence). The CDR3 loop spans 17 amino acids. CDR3 DNA sequence: TGTGCTAGCAGCTTAGGGACTAGCGGGGGCTCTTACAATGAGCAGTTCTTC. Translated, it gives CASSLGTSGGSYNEQFF. The full variable domain, in which reference TRBV7-7 and TRBJ2-1 provide the parts outside the CDR3, is GAGVSQSPRYKVTKRGQDVTLRCDPISSHATLYWYQQALGQGPEFLTYFNYEAQPDKSGLPSDRFSAERPEGSISTLTIQRTEQRDSAMYRCASSLGTSGGSYNEQFFGPGTRLTVL.

This clonotype was counted many times. The rearrangement uses TRBV10-3 and TRBJ2-7; a weak D match, TRBD2 (6 bases). The V gene lost 4 bases and the J gene lost 5 bases, with 9 bases spanning the gap. Germline CDR1 and CDR2: ENHRY and SYGVKD. The CDR3 spans 12 residues. DNA for the CDR3: TGTGCCATCAGTGTTGGAGGGAACGAGCAGTACTTC. Its protein is CAISVGGNEQYF.

This clonotype appeared many times. The genes are TRBV7-9 and TRBJ2-2; no reliable D call. The CDR3 loop spans 15 amino acids. V lost 5 bases, J lost 5 bases, and 15 bases lay in between. Germline CDR1 is SEHNR and CDR2 is FQNEAQ (reference sequence). CDR3 sequence reads: CASSVDGRPTGELFF. The CDR3, as DNA: TGTGCCAGCAGCGTGGATGGCAGGCCGACCGGGGAGCTGTTTTTT.

The rearrangement uses TRBV6-5 and TRBJ2-6; no firm D call. The germline V and J ends were trimmed by 0 bases and 1 base, with 7 bases remaining between them. CDR3 length: 16 amino acids. CDR1 and CDR2 from the germline V gene are MNHEY and SVGAGI. The CDR3 nucleotides read TGTGCCAGCAGTTACTCGGGTGCGTCTGGGGCCAACGTCCTGACTTTC. Amino acids: CASSYSGASGANVLTF.

By frequency in the sample, this clonotype is medium-sized. The DNA for the CDR3 is TGCAGTGCCCAGGCCGGGGGGCAGCGCGAGCAGTACTTC. Its protein is CSAQAGGQREQYF. The chain recombines TRBV20-1 with TRBJ2-7; D might be TRBD2 (7 bases). The germline V gene has CDR1 DFQATT and CDR2 SNEGSKA (reference sequence). The CDR3 has 13 amino acids. The V and J ends lost 6 bases and 6 bases respectively, with 18 bases between them.

This clonotype was observed many times. The V gene is TRBV6-6, the J gene TRBJ2-1; 10 nucleotides line up with TRBD2. Trimming at V came to 4 bases and at J to 0 bases, leaving 0 bases not matched to a gene. Germline V gene data show CDR1 as MNHNY and CDR2 as SVGAGI (reference sequence). The CDR3 consists of 15 residues. This CDR3 reads CASSWTSGSYNEQFF. The CDR3, as DNA: TGTGCCAGCAGTTGGACTAGCGGCTCCTACAATGAGCAGTTCTTC.

This clonotype is judged medium-sized. This sequence joins TRBV7-8 and TRBJ1-2, with D tentatively TRBD1 (6 bases). Germline loops: CDR1 SGHVS, CDR2 FQNEAQ. The CDR3 spans 15 residues. V was pared by 1 base and J by 5 bases, with 14 bases between. The chain's CDR3 is CASSLGGGRNYGYTF. As DNA, the CDR3 is TGTGCCAGCAGCTTAGGAGGGGGAAGGAATTATGGCTACACCTTC.

The chain is built from TRBV4-1 and TRBJ2-2; 9 bases line up with TRBD1. CDR1 and CDR2 (germline): MGHRA, YSYEKL. CDR3 length: 15 residues. V shed 4 bases and J 6 bases; nucleotides not matched to a gene: 6. This CDR3 reads CASSRGQGAAGELFF. CDR3 in DNA: TGCGCCAGCAGCCGGGGACAGGGTGCGGCCGGGGAGCTGTTTTTT.

This clonotype was observed at least ten times. The gene calls are TRBV18 and TRBJ2-7; D is ambiguous. The CDR3 extends over 15 amino acids. Germline V gene data show CDR1 as KGHSH and CDR2 as LQKENI. V dropped 2 bases and J dropped 0 bases, with 11 bases sitting between them. DNA for the CDR3: TGTGCCAGCTCACCAAATGCCGCATTCTCCTACGAGCAGTACTTC. This sequence encodes CASSPNAAFSYEQYF.

This rearrangement joins TRBV3-1 to TRBJ2-7; D is uncertain. CDR3 length equals 14 residues. Per the germline V gene, CDR1 is LGHDT and CDR2 is YNNKEL (reference sequence). Trimming cost V 0 bases and J 2 bases, with 8 bases left between them. Here the CDR3 reads CASSQDWATYEQYF. CDR3 in DNA: TGTGCCAGCAGCCAAGACTGGGCAACCTACGAGCAGTACTTC.

This clonotype showed up many times. V usage is TRBV13 and J usage is TRBJ2-4; D gene ambiguous. Germline values: CDR1 PRHDT, CDR2 FYEKMQ (reference sequence). V lost 5 bases and J 1 base, leaving 27 bases between the germline ends. CDR3 length: 20 amino acids. In DNA, the CDR3 is TGTGCCAGCAGCCCCAACCGGCTACCTATTTTCCCTGGTGCCAAAAACATTCAGTACTTC. Translated, it gives CASSPNRLPIFPGAKNIQYF.

This clonotype was counted many times. The chain's CDR3 is CSVQDRANQPQHF. The CDR3 bases are TGCAGCGTCCAAGACAGGGCCAATCAGCCCCAGCATTTT. The genes are TRBV29-1 and TRBJ1-5; 7 bases agree with TRBD1. The junction had 5 bases not matched to a gene; V was cut back by 6 bases and J by 3 bases. The CDR3 runs 13 residues. CDR1 is SQVTM and CDR2 is ANQGSEA in the germline V gene.

This clonotype was counted at least ten times. This rearrangement joins TRBV20-1 to TRBJ2-7; D remains unclear. V was clipped by 3 bases and J by 5 bases, with 11 bases between them. This CDR3 region has 12 residues. CDR1 and CDR2 (germline): DFQATT, SNEGSKA (reference sequence). Here the CDR3 DNA reads TGCAGTGCTAGTCGTCAGACCAACGAGCAGTACTTC. Translated, it gives CSASRQTNEQYF.

This clonotype was seen repeatedly, ten times or more. V gene TRBV20-1 combines with J gene TRBJ1-1; no clear D. CDR3 size: 13 residues. V was clipped by 0 bases and J by 5 bases, with 10 bases between them. Germline lookup yields CDR1 DFQATT and CDR2 SNEGSKA (reference sequence). CDR3 bases: TGCAGTGCTAGAGAAATCTCCGCTACTGAAGCTTTCTTT. Its protein is CSAREISATEAFF.

This clonotype was seen repeatedly, ten times or more. The chain employs TRBV12-3 or TRBV12-4 and TRBJ1-5; D call uncertain. The length of the CDR3 is 12 residues. V was pared by 5 bases and J by 9 bases, with 11 bases between. The CDR3 here is CASSPVRWPQHF. DNA for the CDR3: TGTGCCAGCAGTCCGGTGAGGTGGCCCCAGCATTTT.

By share, this clonotype counts as medium-sized. The V gene is TRBV5-6, the J gene TRBJ2-2; a weak D match, TRBD2 (7 bases). There are 16 residues in the CDR3. Germline V gene sequence: CDR1 SGHDT, CDR2 YYEEEE. V shed 4 bases and J shed 3 bases, with 16 bases lying between them. This CDR3 reads CASSHLTGGHTGELFF. The CDR3 coding sequence is TGTGCCAGCAGCCATCTTACGGGGGGCCACACCGGGGAGCTGTTTTTT. Based on the CDR3 plus reference TRBV5-6 and TRBJ2-2, the full variable domain is DAGVTQSPTHLIKTRGQQVTLRCSPKSGHDTVSWYQQALGQGPQFIFQYYEEEERQRGNFPDRFSGHQFPNYSSELNVNALLLGDSALYLCASSHLTGGHTGELFFGEGSRLTVL.

This clonotype was recorded at least ten times. For the CDR3, the DNA is TGCGCCAGCACCCGGGACAGGAGCTCCTACAATGAGCAGTTCTTC. Translated: CASTRDRSSYNEQFF. The chain recombines TRBV10-2 with TRBJ2-1; 8 bases are shared with TRBD1. The CDR3 is 15 residues long. Germline V lookup: CDR1 WSHSY, CDR2 SAAADI. V lost 7 bases, J lost 0 bases, and 5 bases stayed unmatched.

This clonotype has a handful of counts. The V and J genes are TRBV5-1 and TRBJ1-1; TRBD1 aligns across 10 bases. Germline V gives CDR1 SGHRS, CDR2 YFSETQ. The CDR3 contains 14 residues. After removal of 4 bases from V and 7 bases from J, the junction contained 7 bases not matched to a gene. CDR3 sequence (DNA): TGCGCCAGCAGCCCCGGGACAGGGGCTTTTGAAGCTTTCTTT. Amino acids: CASSPGTGAFEAFF.

In its sample, this clonotype ranks as medium-sized. The rearrangement uses TRBV7-6 and TRBJ2-1, with a possible D match to TRBD2 (6 bases). V lost 7 bases to trimming and J lost 3 bases, with 16 bases between them. The germline CDR1 and CDR2 sequences are SGHVS and FNYEAQ. The CDR3 is 15 amino acids. The CDR3 DNA sequence: TGTGCCAGCACGGCGGCGGGGCAAAGCTACAATGAGCAGTTCTTC. Its protein is CASTAAGQSYNEQFF.

With respect to this clonotype: A read error may be the cause here, since a much bigger clone is one base away. CDR3 amino acids: CTSSEWGENTEAFF. The CDR3, as DNA: TGCACCAGCAGTGAATGGGGGGAGAACACTGAAGCTTTCTTT. The chain joins TRBV10-2 to TRBJ1-1; TRBD1 might be the D (5 bases). The length of the CDR3 is 14 residues. CDR1 and CDR2 from the germline V gene are WSHSY and SAAADI.

By share of the sample, this clonotype is medium-sized. V and J are TRBV6-1 and TRBJ1-5; possibly TRBD1 for D (6 bases). Germline loops: CDR1 MNHNS, CDR2 SASEGT. CDR3 size: 15 residues. V dropped 3 bases and J dropped 7 bases, with 16 bases sitting between them. The CDR3 reads CASSESFGGGQPQHF. In nucleotides, the CDR3 is TGTGCCAGCAGTGAGAGCTTTGGGGGCGGACAGCCCCAGCATTTT.

This clonotype appeared many times. The chain links TRBV5-5 to TRBJ1-1; D remains unclear. The CDR3 runs 13 residues. Germline lookup yields CDR1 SGHKS and CDR2 YYEKEE (reference sequence). Trimming took 2 bases from V and 7 from J, leaving 12 bases between them. CDR3 DNA: TGTGCCAGCAGCTTTTCAGTCGGGCTTGAAGCTTTCTTT. This translates into CASSFSVGLEAFF.

This clonotype is deemed medium-sized (0.01 to 0.1%). This chain uses TRBV11-2 with TRBJ2-7, with 8 bases fitting TRBD1. Trimming cost V 5 bases and J 8 bases; bases outside gene matches: 14. The CDR3 covers 15 residues. From germline, CDR1 is SGHAT and CDR2 FQNNGV. CDR3 in amino acids: CASSPSRGPIWKQYF. In DNA, the CDR3 is TGTGCCAGCAGCCCTAGCAGGGGGCCAATTTGGAAGCAGTACTTC.

This clonotype is medium-sized (0.01 to 0.1%). The genes are TRBV5-4 and TRBJ2-1; TRBD2 matches 10 bases. In germline, CDR1 is SGHNT, CDR2 YYREEE (reference sequence). This CDR3 has 15 residues. The V gene end was trimmed by 4 bases and the J gene end by 4 bases; junction bases not matched to a gene: 5. CDR3 nucleotide sequence: TGTGCCAGCAGCGTCTCTAGCGGGGGTTACAATGAGCAGTTCTTC. This codes for CASSVSSGGYNEQFF.